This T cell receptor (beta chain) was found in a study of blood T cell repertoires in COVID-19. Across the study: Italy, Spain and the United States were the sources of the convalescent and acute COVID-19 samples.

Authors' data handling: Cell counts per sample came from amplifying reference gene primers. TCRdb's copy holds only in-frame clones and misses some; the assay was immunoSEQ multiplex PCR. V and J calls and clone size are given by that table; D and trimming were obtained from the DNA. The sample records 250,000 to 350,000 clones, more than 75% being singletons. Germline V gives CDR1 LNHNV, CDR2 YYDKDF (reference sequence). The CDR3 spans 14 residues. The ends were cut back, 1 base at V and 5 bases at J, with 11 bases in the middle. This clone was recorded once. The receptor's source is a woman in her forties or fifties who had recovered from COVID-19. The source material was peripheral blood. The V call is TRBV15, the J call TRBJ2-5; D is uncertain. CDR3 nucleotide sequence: TGTGCCACCAGCAGAGCAGGCCAGGTGGAGACCCAGTACTTC. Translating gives CATSRAGQVETQYF. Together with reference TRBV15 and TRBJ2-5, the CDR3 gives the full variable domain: DAMVIQNPRYQVTQFGKPVTLSCSQTLNHNVMYWYQQKSSQAPKLLFHYYDKDFNNEADTPDNFQSRRPNTSFCFLDIRSPGLGDTAMYLCATSRAGQVETQYFGPGTRLLVL.